Below are 20 T cell receptor beta chains sequenced from a single sample in a study of tumor-infiltrating lymphocytes in primary liver carcinoma. Researchers generated TCR beta cDNA from about 450 ng of total RNA, relying on a constant-region primer. The TCR beta library was amplified through three nested multiplex PCR rounds in a modified ARM-PCR procedure. Two initial PCR rounds of around 9 cycles each paired TRBV1-TRBV30 forward primers with a C-beta reverse primer. One entry per CDR3 protein, called by TCRdb with MiXCR from the multiplex PCR reads. The sample contains 60,000 to 90,000 distinct CDR3 sequences, 60% to 75% of which appear only once. Co-extracting RNA and DNA was done with roughly 18-32 mg of unsorted bulk tissue as input. Sequenced material: liver tumor tissue from sampling region 4. Specified subset: tumor region T4, right-lateral pole. These receptors came from a middle-aged man with primary liver carcinoma and hepatitis B virus infection.

Regarding this clonotype: Lacking the conserved final phenylalanine or tryptophan, this CDR3 likely reflects a read error. This chain links TRBV10-2 with TRBJ2-3; 10 bases map to TRBD2. Germline CDR1 and CDR2: WSHSY and SAAADI. V shed 4 bases, J shed 4 bases, and the junction held 11 bases outside the gene matches. CDR3 length: 17 residues. In nucleotides, the CDR3 is TGCGCCAGCAGTGCGCCGACCAGCGGGAGGGCCCCAGATACGCAGTATTCT. It specifies CASSAPTSGRAPDTQYS.

As regards this clonotype: One end of the junction does not line up with germline, which may come from a read error. This chain joins TRBV7-9 and TRBJ2-3, with TRBD2 identical over 14 bases. The V gene's germline CDR1 is SEHNR and CDR2 FQNEAQ (reference sequence). The CDR3 spans 16 residues. For the CDR3, the DNA is TGTGACAGCAACTTAAGACTAGCGGGAGGGACAGATACGCAGTATTTT. Its protein is CDSNLRLAGGTDTQYF.

In this sample, this clonotype turned up once. Since the CDR3 does not end with the conserved phenylalanine or tryptophan, this likely comes from a read error. The chain joins TRBV4-2 to TRBJ2-3; 11 bases are a match to TRBD2. The CDR3 length is 16 residues. CDR1 LGHNA and CDR2 YNFKEQ come from the germline V gene. V dropped 0 bases and J dropped 4; count of bases not matched to a gene: 3. CDR3 DNA: TGTGCCAGCAGCCAAGATTTAGCGGGAGGGCCAGATACGCAGTATCTT. Its translation: CASSQDLAGGPDTQYL.

This clonotype has at least ten counts. DNA of the CDR3: TGCGCCAGCAGCCAAGGCCCCCGGGACAACCACGAGCAGTACTTC. Its translation is CASSQGPRDNHEQYF. The rearrangement joins TRBV4-1 to TRBJ2-7, with D possibly being TRBD1 (6 bases). V was trimmed by 1 base and J by 5 bases, leaving 15 bases between them. From germline, CDR1 is MGHRA and CDR2 YSYEKL. The CDR3 sequence is 15 residues long.

The chain combines TRBV29-1 with TRBJ2-7; 7 bases line up with TRBD1. J lost 4 bases, V lost 2 bases, and 14 bases had no gene match. The germline V gene has CDR1 SQVTM and CDR2 ANQGSEA. This CDR3 has 16 residues. The CDR3 nucleotides read TGCAGCGTTGAACTGGGCCGACAGGGATTGAGTTACGAGCAGTACTTC. It translates to CSVELGRQGLSYEQYF.

This clonotype was seen only a few times. The conserved phenylalanine or tryptophan is not found at the CDR3 terminus, so this likely reflects a read error. This chain connects TRBV6-1 to TRBJ2-7, with 7 bases that match TRBD1. The CDR3 is made up of 14 amino acids. Germline V gene sequence: CDR1 MNHNS, CDR2 SASEGT. The CDR3, as DNA: TGTGCCAGCAGTGAACGCGGACAGGCCTATGAGCAGTACTCC. It yields the protein CASSERGQAYEQYS.

Concerning this clonotype: An end of the junction does not agree with germline; a read error may underlie this. The rearrangement joins TRBV5-4 to TRBJ1-2; 9 bases fit TRBD1. From germline, CDR1 is SGHNT and CDR2 YYREEE (reference sequence). The CDR3 consists of 14 residues. The CDR3 sequence is CAGSLQGANYGYTF. The DNA for the CDR3 is TGTGCCGGCAGCCTACAGGGGGCTAACTATGGCTACACGTTC. Variable domain in full (rest from reference TRBV5-4 and TRBJ1-2): ETGVTQSPTHLIKTRGQQVTLRCSSQSGHNTVSWYQQALGQGPQFIFQYYREEENGRGNFPPRFSGLQFPNYSSELNVNALELDDSALYLCAGSLQGANYGYTFGSGTRLTVV.

This chain links TRBV4-2 with TRBJ2-7, with D uncertain. The CDR3 extends over 12 amino acids. Germline values: CDR1 LGHNA, CDR2 YNFKEQ. CDR3 region: CISSLNRDEQYF. CDR3 nucleotide sequence: TGTATCAGCAGTTTAAATAGAGACGAGCAGTACTTC.

This clonotype appeared many times. The V gene is TRBV7-3, the J gene TRBJ2-3; unclear D gene. V shed 0 bases and J shed 4 bases, with 8 bases lying between them. Per germline, CDR1 SGHTA and CDR2 FQGTGA. The CDR3 length is 14 residues. As DNA, the CDR3 is TGTGCCAGCAGCTTAACGAGGAGCGCAGATACGCAGTATTTT. Translated, it gives CASSLTRSADTQYF.

In this sample, this clonotype turned up many times. The chain carries TRBV12-3 or TRBV12-4 and TRBJ2-2, with 10 bases that match TRBD2. The CDR3 spans 12 residues. V lost 8 bases, J lost 7 bases, and 1 base stayed unmatched. The CDR3 protein is CASERGGGELFF. The CDR3 bases are TGTGCCAGCGAGCGGGGGGGCGGGGAGCTGTTTTTT.

Details on this clonotype: A junction end diverges from the germline sequence, so it may reflect a read error. The V call is TRBV11-2, the J call TRBJ2-7, with 7 bases identical to TRBD1. Germline CDR1 SGHAT, CDR2 FQNNGV. This CDR3 has 14 amino acids. The CDR3 DNA reads TGTGCCAGCAGCTTGGGACAGATAGACCACGAGCAGTATTTC. This codes for CASSLGQIDHEQYF.

This clonotype was recorded at least ten times. This rearrangement joins TRBV5-1 to TRBJ2-5; the D is unclear. V gave up 5 bases and J gave up 2 bases, with 7 bases separating them. The CDR3 runs to 12 residues. In germline, CDR1 is SGHRS, CDR2 YFSETQ. The CDR3 reads CASSDGQETQYF. CDR3 coding DNA: TGCGCCAGCAGTGATGGACAAGAGACCCAGTACTTC.

This clonotype was recorded a few times. A read error is possible here, since a much larger clone lies one base away. The rearrangement links TRBV12-3 or TRBV12-4 to TRBJ2-3; 9 bases line up with TRBD1. This CDR3 has 15 residues. The CDR3 DNA sequence: TGTGTCAGCAGGCCCACAGGGGGCGAAACAGATACGCAGTATTTT. As protein: CVSRPTGGETDTQYF.

On this clonotype: One end of the junction does not line up with germline, which may come from a read error. V is TRBV4-1 and J is TRBJ2-3, with TRBD2 matching 9 bases. This CDR3 comprises 14 residues. Germline CDR1 and CDR2: MGHRA and YSYEKL. The CDR3 region is CASSPSGMRDTQYF. CDR3 sequence (DNA): TGCGCTAGCAGCCCTAGCGGGATGAGAGATACGCAGTATTTT.

A single count supports this clonotype. This sequence may be a read error, since a much larger clone differs from it by one base. V is TRBV10-3 and J is TRBJ2-7; D ambiguous. V shed 8 bases and J shed 0 bases, with 14 bases lying between them. Per germline, CDR1 ENHRY and CDR2 SYGVKD. This CDR3 contains 14 residues. The CDR3 is CAIGSEASSYEQYF. CDR3 nucleotide sequence: TGTGCCATCGGTTCCGAAGCCAGCTCCTACGAGCAGTACTTC.

This clonotype is medium-sized in the sample. The V gene is TRBV11-2, the J gene TRBJ2-3, with a tentative D call TRBD1 (7 bases). CDR3 length: 16 amino acids. CDR1 is SGHAT, CDR2 FQNNGV, per germline. V lost 1 base and J lost 6, with 17 bases in between. CDR3 sequence: CASSLGGGGAVDTQYF. The DNA for the CDR3 is TGTGCCAGCAGCTTAGGCGGAGGGGGCGCGGTGGATACGCAGTATTTT.

With respect to this clonotype: This sequence may be a read error, since a much larger clone differs from it by one base. The rearrangement links TRBV30 to TRBJ2-7; the D call may be TRBD1 or TRBD2 (5 bases each). CDR3 length equals 12 residues. Germline V gene data show CDR1 as GTSNPN and CDR2 as SVGIG (reference sequence). The CDR3 here is CAWSPGTYDQYF. CDR3 bases: TGTGCCTGGAGTCCCGGGACCTACGACCAGTACTTC. Variable domain in full (rest from reference TRBV30 and TRBJ2-7): SQTIHQWPATLVQPVGSPLSLECTVEGTSNPNLYWYRQAAGRGLQLLFYSVGIGQISSEVPQNLSASRPQDRQFILSSKKLLLSDSGFYLCAWSPGTYDQYFGPGTRLTVT.

About this clonotype: One end of the junction does not line up with germline, which may come from a read error. The V and J genes are TRBV29-1 and TRBJ2-3; D might be TRBD1 (5 bases). CDR1 and CDR2 from the germline V gene are SQVTM and ANQGSEA. The CDR3 covers 13 residues. CDR3 nucleotides: TGCAGCGTTACAGACTCTACACAGGATACGCGGTACTTT. Translating it yields CSVTDSTQDTRYF.

This clonotype was observed a few times. This sequence may be a read error, since a much larger clone differs from it by one base. The V and J genes are TRBV10-3 and TRBJ1-2; 8 bases line up with TRBD1. The J segment lost 4 bases and the V segment lost 1 base, leaving 8 bases of the junction unmatched. The CDR3 covers 16 residues. CDR1 and CDR2 (germline): ENHRY, SYGVKD. CDR3 sequence: CAISEFQGAKSYGYTF. The CDR3 bases are TGTGCCATCAGTGAGTTTCAGGGGGCGAAGAGCTATGGCTACACCTTC.

The chain uses TRBV20-1 and TRBJ1-6; D remains ambiguous. The V gene lost 2 bases and the J gene lost 8 bases, with 10 bases spanning the gap. This CDR3 is 13 amino acids long. Germline values: CDR1 DFQATT, CDR2 SNEGSKA (reference sequence). CDR3 region: CSARRGRDSPLHF. The CDR3 coding sequence is TGCAGTGCTAGACGAGGACGGGATTCACCCCTCCACTTT.